This T cell receptor (beta chain) comes out of a study of blood T cells in healthy people across ages. In its sample, this clonotype was seen a few times. Its target is not known. Study conclusions and caveats: Naive CD4+ cells and diversity were both higher in long-lived donors than in aged donors. Among T cells, TCR beta diversity per million cells dropped roughly linearly as age rose. Estimates of diversity drawn from one million T cells were considered underestimates.

Germline loops: CDR1 SGDLS, CDR2 YYNGEE. CDR3 length: 14 residues. Trimming shortened V by 2 bases and J by 6 bases, and 13 bases separated the two germline ends. A minimum of 5.5 micrograms of total RNA was extracted per sample. Next came a second PCR, run for about 6 to 12 cycles, which used a sample-barcoded 5' primer along with a J-beta primer mix. TCRdb analysed the 5' RACE reads with MiXCR anew, one entry per CDR3 protein. The sample shows about 1.1 million distinct CDR3 sequences, 35% to 45% of them seen only once. The chain employs TRBV9 and TRBJ2-3, with D unclear. The sample consisted of blood. This sequence was found in a man younger than 35 in good health. Written as DNA, the CDR3 is TGTGCCAGCAGCGTTGGTCGAATGGTGGATACGCAGTATTTT. This translates into CASSVGRMVDTQYF.